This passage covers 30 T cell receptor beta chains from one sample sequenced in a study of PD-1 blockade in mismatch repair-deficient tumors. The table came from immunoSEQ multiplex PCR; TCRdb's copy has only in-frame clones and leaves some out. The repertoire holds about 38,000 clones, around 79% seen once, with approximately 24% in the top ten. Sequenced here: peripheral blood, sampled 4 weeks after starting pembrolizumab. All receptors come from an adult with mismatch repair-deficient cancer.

CDR3 sequence (DNA): TGCGCCAGCAGCTACTTCGACAGAGGGTTGCCCGAGCAGTACTTC. It encodes CASSYFDRGLPEQYF. The chain uses TRBV5-1 and TRBJ2-7, with D perhaps matching TRBD1 or TRBD2 (5 bases each). The CDR3 extends over 15 amino acids. Germline V CDR1 and CDR2: SGHRS, YFSETQ. The germline V and J ends were trimmed by 3 bases and 6 bases, with 19 bases remaining between them.

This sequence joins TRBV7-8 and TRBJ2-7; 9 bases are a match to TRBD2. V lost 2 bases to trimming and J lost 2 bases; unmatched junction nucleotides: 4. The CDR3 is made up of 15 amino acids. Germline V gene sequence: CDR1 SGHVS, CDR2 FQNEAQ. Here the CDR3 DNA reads TGTGCCAGCAGCTTATGGTCTAGCGGGACCTACGAGCAGTACTTC. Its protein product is CASSLWSSGTYEQYF.

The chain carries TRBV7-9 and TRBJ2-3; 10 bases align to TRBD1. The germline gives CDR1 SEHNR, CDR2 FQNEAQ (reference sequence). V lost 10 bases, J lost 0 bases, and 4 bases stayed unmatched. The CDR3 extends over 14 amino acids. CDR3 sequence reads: CATATGGSTDTQYF. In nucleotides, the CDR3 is TGTGCCACCGCGACAGGGGGCAGCACAGATACGCAGTATTTT.

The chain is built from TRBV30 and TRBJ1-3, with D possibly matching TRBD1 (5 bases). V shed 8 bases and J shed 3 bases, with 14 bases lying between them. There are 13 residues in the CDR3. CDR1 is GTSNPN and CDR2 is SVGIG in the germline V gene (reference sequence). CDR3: CAVEGTYGNTIYF. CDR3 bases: TGTGCCGTGGAAGGGACTTATGGAAACACCATATATTTT.

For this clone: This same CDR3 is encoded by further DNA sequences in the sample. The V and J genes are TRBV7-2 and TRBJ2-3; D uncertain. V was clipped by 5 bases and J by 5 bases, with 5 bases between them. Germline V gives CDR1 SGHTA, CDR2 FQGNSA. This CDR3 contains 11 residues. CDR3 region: CASSLQDTQYF. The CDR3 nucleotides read TGTGCCAGCAGCCTCCAAGATACGCAGTATTTT. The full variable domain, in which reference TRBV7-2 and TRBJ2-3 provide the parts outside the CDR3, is GAGVSQSPSNKVTEKGKDVELRCDPISGHTALYWYRQSLGQGLEFLIYFQGNSAPDKSGLPSDRFSAERTGGSVSTLTIQRTQQEDSAVYLCASSLQDTQYFGPGTRLTVL.

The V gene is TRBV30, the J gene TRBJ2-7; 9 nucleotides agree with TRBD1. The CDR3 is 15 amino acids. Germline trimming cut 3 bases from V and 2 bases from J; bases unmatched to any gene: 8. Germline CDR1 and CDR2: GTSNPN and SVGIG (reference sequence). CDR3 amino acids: CAWRVKQGAPYEQYF. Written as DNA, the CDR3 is TGTGCCTGGAGGGTCAAACAGGGGGCCCCCTACGAGCAGTACTTC.

The CDR3 nucleotides are TGTGCCAGCAGCTTAACAACAGGTGCAACTAATGAAAAACTGTTTTTT. Translating gives CASSLTTGATNEKLFF. The gene calls are TRBV7-9 and TRBJ1-4; D is possibly TRBD1 (5 bases). V was trimmed by 2 bases and J by 0 bases, leaving 10 bases between them. The CDR3 is 16 amino acids. The V gene's germline CDR1 is SEHNR and CDR2 FQNEAQ (reference sequence). Full variable domain (missing parts from reference TRBV7-9 and TRBJ1-4): DTGVSQNPRHKITKRGQNVTFRCDPISEHNRLYWYRQTLGQGPEFLTYFQNEAQLEKSRLLSDRFSAERPKGSFSTLEIQRTEQGDSAMYLCASSLTTGATNEKLFFGSGTQLSVL.

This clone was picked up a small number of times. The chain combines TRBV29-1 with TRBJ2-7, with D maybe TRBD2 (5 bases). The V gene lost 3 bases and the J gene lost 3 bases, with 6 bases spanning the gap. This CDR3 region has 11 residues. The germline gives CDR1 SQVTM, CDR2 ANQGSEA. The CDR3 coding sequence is TGCAGCGTTGACGGAGGCTACGAGCAGTACTTC. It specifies CSVDGGYEQYF.

CDR3 in amino acids: CASRSGSSEQYF. The CDR3 DNA is TGTGCCAGCAGGTCAGGGTCCAGCGAGCAGTACTTC. The rearrangement joins TRBV5-4 to TRBJ2-7, with a tentative D call TRBD1 (5 bases). The ends were cut back, 5 bases at V and 6 bases at J, with 12 bases in the middle. The length of the CDR3 is 12 residues. Per the germline V gene, CDR1 is SGHNT and CDR2 is YYREEE (reference sequence).

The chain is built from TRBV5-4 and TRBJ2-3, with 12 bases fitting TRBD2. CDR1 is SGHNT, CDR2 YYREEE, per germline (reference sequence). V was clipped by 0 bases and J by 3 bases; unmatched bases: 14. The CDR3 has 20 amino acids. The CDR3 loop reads CASSLELSRLAGEGTDTQYF. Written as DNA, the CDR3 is TGTGCCAGCAGCTTGGAATTAAGCCGACTAGCGGGAGAAGGGACAGATACGCAGTATTTT.

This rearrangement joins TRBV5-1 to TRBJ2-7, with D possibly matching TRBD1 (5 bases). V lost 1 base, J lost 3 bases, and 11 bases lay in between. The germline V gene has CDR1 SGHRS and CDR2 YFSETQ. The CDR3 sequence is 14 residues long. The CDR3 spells CASSLTGNFYEQYF. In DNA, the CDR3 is TGCGCCAGCAGCTTGACAGGAAATTTCTACGAGCAGTACTTC.

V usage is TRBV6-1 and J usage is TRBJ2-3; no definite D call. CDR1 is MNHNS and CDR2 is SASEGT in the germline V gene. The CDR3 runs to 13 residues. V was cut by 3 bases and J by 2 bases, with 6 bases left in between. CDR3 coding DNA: TGTGCCAGCAGTGATCAGAACACAGATACGCAGTATTTT. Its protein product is CASSDQNTDTQYF.

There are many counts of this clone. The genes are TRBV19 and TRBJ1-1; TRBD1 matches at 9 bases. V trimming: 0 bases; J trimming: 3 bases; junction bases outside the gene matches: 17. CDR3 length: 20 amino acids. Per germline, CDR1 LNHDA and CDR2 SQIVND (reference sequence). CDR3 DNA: TGTGCCAGTAGTATAGATCCAGACAGGGGGTATCGTTCGGGCGACACTGAAGCTTTCTTT. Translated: CASSIDPDRGYRSGDTEAFF.

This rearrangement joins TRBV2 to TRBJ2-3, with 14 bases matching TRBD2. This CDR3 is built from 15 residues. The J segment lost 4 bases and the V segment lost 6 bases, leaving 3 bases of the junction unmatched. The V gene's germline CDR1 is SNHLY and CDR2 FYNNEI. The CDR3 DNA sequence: TGTGCCAGCAGCGGGACTAGCGGGAGCCCAGATACGCAGTATTTT. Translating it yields CASSGTSGSPDTQYF.

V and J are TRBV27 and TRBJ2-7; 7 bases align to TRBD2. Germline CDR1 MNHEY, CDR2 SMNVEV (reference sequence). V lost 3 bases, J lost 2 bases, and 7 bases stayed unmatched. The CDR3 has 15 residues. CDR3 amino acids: CASSLKWDYAYEQYF. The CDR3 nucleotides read TGTGCCAGCAGTTTGAAGTGGGACTATGCCTACGAGCAGTACTTC.

Here the CDR3 DNA reads TGTGCCAGTAGCTGGGGAGGGCCCAGCGCCCAAGAGACCCAGTACTTC. Protein: CASSWGGPSAQETQYF. This sequence joins TRBV19 and TRBJ2-5, with 7 nucleotides matching TRBD2. The CDR3 totals 16 residues. Trimming cost V 6 bases and J 1 base; bases outside gene matches: 11. CDR1 is LNHDA, CDR2 SQIVND, per germline (reference sequence).

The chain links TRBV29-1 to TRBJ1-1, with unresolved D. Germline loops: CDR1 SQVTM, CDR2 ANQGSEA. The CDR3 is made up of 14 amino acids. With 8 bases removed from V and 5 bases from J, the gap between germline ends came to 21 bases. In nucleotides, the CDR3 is TGCAGCTCTGACGACCGAAGGAGAGGGACTGAAGCTTTCTTT. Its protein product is CSSDDRRRGTEAFF.

In DNA, the CDR3 is TGTGCCAGCAGTGAGGGACAGGGGAATCGCTACACCTTC. Amino acids: CASSEGQGNRYTF. The rearrangement uses TRBV2 and TRBJ1-2; 10 bases match TRBD1. The CDR3 contains 13 residues. Germline CDR1 is SNHLY and CDR2 is FYNNEI. With 3 bases clipped from V and 9 bases from J, the junction kept 4 bases outside the gene matches.

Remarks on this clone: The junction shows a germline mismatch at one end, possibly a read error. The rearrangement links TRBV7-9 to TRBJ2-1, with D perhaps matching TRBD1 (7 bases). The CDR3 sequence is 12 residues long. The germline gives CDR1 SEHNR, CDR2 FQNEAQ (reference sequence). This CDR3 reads CASRGDYNEQFF. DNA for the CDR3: TGTGCAAGCAGGGGGGATTATAATGAGCAGTTCTTC.

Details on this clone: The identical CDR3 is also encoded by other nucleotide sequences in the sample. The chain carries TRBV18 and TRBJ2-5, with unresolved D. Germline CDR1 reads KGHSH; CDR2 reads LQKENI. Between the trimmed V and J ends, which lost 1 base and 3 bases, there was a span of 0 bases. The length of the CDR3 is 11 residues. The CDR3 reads CASSPQETQYF. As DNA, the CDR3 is TGTGCCAGCTCACCACAAGAGACCCAGTACTTC. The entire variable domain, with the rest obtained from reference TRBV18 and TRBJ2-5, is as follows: NAGVMQNPRHLVRRRGQEARLRCSPMKGHSHVYWYRQLPEEGLKFMVYLQKENIIDESGMPKERFSAEFPKEGPSILRIQQVVRGDSAAYFCASSPQETQYFGPGTRLLVL.

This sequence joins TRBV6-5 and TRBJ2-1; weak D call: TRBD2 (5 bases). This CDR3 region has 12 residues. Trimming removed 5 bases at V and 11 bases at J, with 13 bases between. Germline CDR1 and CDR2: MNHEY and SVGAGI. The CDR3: CASSTRVHQQFF. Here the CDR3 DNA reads TGTGCCAGCAGTACGAGGGTACATCAGCAGTTCTTC.

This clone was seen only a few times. CDR3 nucleotides: TGCGCCAGCAGCCCACAGGGGGCGTCGGGCTATGGCTACACCTTC. Its protein product is CASSPQGASGYGYTF. The chain has TRBV4-1 and TRBJ1-2; 9 bases agree with TRBD1. Germline V CDR1 and CDR2: MGHRA, YSYEKL. V lost 4 bases, J lost 4 bases, and 7 bases stayed unmatched. The CDR3 is 15 residues long.

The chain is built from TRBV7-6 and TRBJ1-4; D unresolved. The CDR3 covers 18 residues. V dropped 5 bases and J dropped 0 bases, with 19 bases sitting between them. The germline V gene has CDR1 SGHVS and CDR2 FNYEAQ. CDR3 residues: CASSPRSQNGATNEKLFF. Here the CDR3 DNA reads TGTGCCAGCAGCCCCCGGTCCCAAAATGGGGCAACTAATGAAAAACTGTTTTTT.

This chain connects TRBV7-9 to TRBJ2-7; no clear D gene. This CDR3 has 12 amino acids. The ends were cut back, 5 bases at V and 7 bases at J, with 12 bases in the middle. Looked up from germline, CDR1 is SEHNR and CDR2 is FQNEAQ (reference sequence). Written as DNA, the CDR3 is TGTGCCAGCAGCGACTTTTCCCTGGAGCAGTACTTC. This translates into CASSDFSLEQYF.

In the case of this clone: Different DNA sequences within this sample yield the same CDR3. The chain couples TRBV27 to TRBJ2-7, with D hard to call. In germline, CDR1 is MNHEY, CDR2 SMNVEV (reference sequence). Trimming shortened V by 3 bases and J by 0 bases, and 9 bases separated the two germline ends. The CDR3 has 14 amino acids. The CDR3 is CASSLDRYSYEQYF. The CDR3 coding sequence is TGTGCCAGCAGTTTGGATAGGTACTCCTACGAGCAGTACTTC.

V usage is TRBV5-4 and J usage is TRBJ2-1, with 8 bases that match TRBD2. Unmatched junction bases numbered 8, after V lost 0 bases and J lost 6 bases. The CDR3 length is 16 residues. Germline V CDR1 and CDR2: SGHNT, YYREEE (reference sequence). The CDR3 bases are TGTGCCAGCAGCTTGGGTGCGGGGGGATTTTTCAATGAGCAGTTCTTC. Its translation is CASSLGAGGFFNEQFF.

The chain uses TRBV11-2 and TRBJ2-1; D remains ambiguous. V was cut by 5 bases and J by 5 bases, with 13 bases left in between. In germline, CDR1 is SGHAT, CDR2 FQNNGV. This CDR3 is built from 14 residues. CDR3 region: CASSPLGRNNEQFF. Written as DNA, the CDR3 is TGTGCCAGCAGCCCCCTAGGCAGAAACAATGAGCAGTTCTTC.

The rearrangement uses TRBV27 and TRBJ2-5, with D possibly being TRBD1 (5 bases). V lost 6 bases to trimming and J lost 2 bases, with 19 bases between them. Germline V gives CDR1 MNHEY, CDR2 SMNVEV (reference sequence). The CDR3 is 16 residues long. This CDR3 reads CASSPPRPQGQETQYF. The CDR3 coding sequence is TGTGCCAGCAGCCCTCCCCGGCCCCAGGGACAAGAGACCCAGTACTTC.

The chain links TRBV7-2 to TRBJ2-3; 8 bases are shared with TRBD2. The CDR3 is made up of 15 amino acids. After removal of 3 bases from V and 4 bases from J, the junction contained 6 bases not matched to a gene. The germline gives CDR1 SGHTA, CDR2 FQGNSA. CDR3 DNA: TGTGCCAGCAGCTTCAGCGGGAGAATTTCAGATACGCAGTATTTT. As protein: CASSFSGRISDTQYF. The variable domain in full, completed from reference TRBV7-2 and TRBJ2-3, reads GAGVSQSPSNKVTEKGKDVELRCDPISGHTALYWYRQSLGQGLEFLIYFQGNSAPDKSGLPSDRFSAERTGGSVSTLTIQRTQQEDSAVYLCASSFSGRISDTQYFGPGTRLTVL.

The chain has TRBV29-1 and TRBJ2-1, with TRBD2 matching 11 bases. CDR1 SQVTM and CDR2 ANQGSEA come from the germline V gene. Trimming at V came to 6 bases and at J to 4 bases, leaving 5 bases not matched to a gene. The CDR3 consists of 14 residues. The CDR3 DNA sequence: TGCAGCGTGGGACTAGCGGCACTTTACAATGAGCAGTTCTTC. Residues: CSVGLAALYNEQFF.